The clone carrying this T cell receptor (beta chain) was observed at least ten times. Antigen unknown. V lost 11 bases and J lost 2; bases outside the gene matches: 10. CDR1 is MNHEY and CDR2 is SMNVEV in the germline V gene (reference sequence). The CDR3 is 17 residues long. The data derive from a study of T-cell reconstitution after alpha-beta-depleted transplantation in children. Study results and caveats: It was reported that alpha-beta T cells came from several hundred expanded graft clones (about two months after transplant).

It was with unique molecular identifiers that the TCRbeta library was prepared. TCRdb re-derived calls from the PCR reads in MiXCR, one entry per CDR3 protein. Of some 840,000 distinct CDR3 sequences detected, roughly 16% appear once; the ten largest clones hold about 4.6%. V gene TRBV27 combines with J gene TRBJ2-1; 15 bases are shared with TRBD2. This clonotype was obtained from a male patient younger than 18 who had a stem cell transplant for acute lymphoblastic leukemia, so the T cells may come from the graft donor. Sample: PBMCs, mostly from graft donor cells, taken 360 days after TCRalphabeta/CD19-depleted stem cell transplant. As DNA, the CDR3 is TGTGCCTCCACGGGACTAGCGGGAGGATGGACCTACAATGAGCAGTTCTTC. This sequence encodes CASTGLAGGWTYNEQFF.